This T cell receptor beta chain was found in a study of blood T cell repertoires in COVID-19. The V and J ends lost 6 bases and 0 bases respectively, with 9 bases between them. This CDR3 is built from 15 residues. The V gene's germline CDR1 is LNHDA and CDR2 SQIVND (reference sequence). Data came from immunoSEQ multiplex PCR; TCRdb stores just in-frame clones and leaves some out. This sample has 250,000 to 350,000 clones, with approximately 88% found just once. The chain joins TRBV19 to TRBJ2-6, with D tentatively TRBD1 (5 bases). The sample consisted of peripheral blood. The receptor comes from a woman aged 40 to 50 who had recovered from COVID-19. In DNA form, the CDR3 reads TGTGCCAGTAGAGGCGGACACTCTGGGGCCAACGTCCTGACTTTC. It is translated as CASRGGHSGANVLTF.